This TCR beta chain came from a study of molecular identifiers for immune sequencing clone quantification. Notes on the study in general: Spiked Jurkat TCR RNA originating from one cell could reportedly be identified amid 850,000 to 1,000,000 naive cells.

This clonotype was found many times. The antigen is unknown. CDR3 length: 15 residues. The V segment lost 2 bases and the J segment 4 bases; nucleotides outside the gene matches: 6. The V gene's germline CDR1 is DFQATT and CDR2 SNEGSKA (reference sequence). Using its own MiXCR run on the PCR reads, TCRdb lists one record per CDR3 protein. The table shows approximately 550,000 distinct CDR3 sequences, with 20% to 25% occurring only once. V gene TRBV20-1 combines with J gene TRBJ1-1, with 11 bases identical to TRBD1. This receptor was obtained from a human donor in good health. Some libraries in this study had Jurkat cell RNA spiked in. Sequenced sample: naive CD8+ T cells from blood, with Jurkat cell RNA spiked in. Specified subset: FACS-sorted CD8+CD4-CCR7+CD45RA+ naive T cells. This CDR3 is CSARPSGTGGTEAFF. DNA for the CDR3: TGCAGTGCTAGACCCTCCGGGACAGGGGGCACTGAAGCTTTCTTT.